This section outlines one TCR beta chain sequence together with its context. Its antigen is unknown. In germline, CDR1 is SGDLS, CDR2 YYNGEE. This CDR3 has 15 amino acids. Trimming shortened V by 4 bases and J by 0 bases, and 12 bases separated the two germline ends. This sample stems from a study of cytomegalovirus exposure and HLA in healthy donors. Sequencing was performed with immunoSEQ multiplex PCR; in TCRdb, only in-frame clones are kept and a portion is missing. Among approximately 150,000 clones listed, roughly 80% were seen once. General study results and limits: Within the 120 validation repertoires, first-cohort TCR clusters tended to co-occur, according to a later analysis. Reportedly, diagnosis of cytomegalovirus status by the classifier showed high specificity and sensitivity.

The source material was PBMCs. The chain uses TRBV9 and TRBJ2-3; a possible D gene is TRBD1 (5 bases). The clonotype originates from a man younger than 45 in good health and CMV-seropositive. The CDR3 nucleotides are TGTGCCAGCAGCTTAGTTGGGGCTAGCACAGATACGCAGTATTTT. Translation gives CASSLVGASTDTQYF. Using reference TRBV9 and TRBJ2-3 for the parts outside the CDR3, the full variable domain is DSGVTQTPKHLITATGQRVTLRCSPRSGDLSVYWYQQSLDQGLQFLIQYYNGEERAKGNILERFSAQQFPDLHSELNLSSLELGDSALYFCASSLVGASTDTQYFGPGTRLTVL.